Below, 12 T cell receptor beta chains from the same sample are listed, as sequenced in a study of shared clonotypes between healthy human individuals. Repertoires were generated with immunoSEQ multiplex PCR, while TCRdb's copy carries only in-frame clones and drops some. Here the sample spans around 1.1 million clones, approximately 80% being singletons. Sequencing input: memory CD4+ T cells from PBMCs. Specified subset: CD45RA-negative fraction. The receptors stem from a man between 18 and 29 years old in good health. Some clones in this sample may be carry-over from other donors' samples.

The chain couples TRBV7-3 to TRBJ1-2; D ambiguous. V lost 2 bases, J lost 7 bases, and 5 bases lay in between. Germline V gene lookup returns CDR1 SGHTA and CDR2 FQGTGA. This CDR3 contains 11 residues. The CDR3 here is CASSLSGGYTF. The CDR3 nucleotides read TGTGCCAGCAGCTTATCCGGTGGCTACACCTTC.

This clone was observed a single time. The J gene is TRBJ1-2, the V gene TRBV28, with D maybe TRBD1 (6 bases). CDR1 MDHEN and CDR2 SYDVKM come from the germline V gene. This CDR3 spans 13 amino acids. V was pared by 3 bases and J by 8 bases, with 13 bases between. CDR3 nucleotide sequence: TGTGCCAGCAGTTTGTCACAGGGTCGCGGCTACACCTTC. The encoded protein is CASSLSQGRGYTF.

The J gene is TRBJ1-5, the V gene TRBV28, with no clear D. This CDR3 spans 13 amino acids. V lost 3 bases and J lost 7, with 10 bases in between. CDR1 MDHEN and CDR2 SYDVKM come from the germline V gene. CDR3 coding DNA: TGTGCCAGCAGTTTGGATTTGCAGCAGCCCCAGCATTTT. Its protein product is CASSLDLQQPQHF. Based on the CDR3 plus reference TRBV28 and TRBJ1-5, the full variable domain is DVKVTQSSRYLVKRTGEKVFLECVQDMDHENMFWYRQDPGLGLRLIYFSYDVKMKEKGDIPEGYSVSREKKERFSLILESASTNQTSMYLCASSLDLQQPQHFGDGTRLSIL.

This clone has a handful of counts. The V and J genes are TRBV7-9 and TRBJ1-1; no clear D gene. Germline V gene sequence: CDR1 SEHNR, CDR2 FQNEAQ (reference sequence). V gave up 10 bases and J gave up 1 base, with 13 bases separating them. This CDR3 has 13 amino acids. CDR3 coding DNA: TGTGCCACCGGTCCACGGCAGAACACTGAAGCTTTCTTT. Protein sequence: CATGPRQNTEAFF.

This clone was seen many times. The J gene is TRBJ1-5, the V gene TRBV18, with D unclear. V lost 3 bases to trimming and J lost 6 bases, with 9 bases between them. CDR3 size: 13 residues. CDR1 is KGHSH, CDR2 LQKENI, per germline. The CDR3 sequence is CASSPGVTQPQHF. CDR3 bases: TGTGCCAGCTCACCTGGGGTAACTCAGCCCCAGCATTTT.

This chain's CDR3 is CASSLGDLVGIQYF. The CDR3 nucleotides read TGTGCCAGCAGCTTGGGTGACCTCGTCGGGATTCAGTACTTC. The chain joins TRBV5-6 to TRBJ2-4; D ambiguous. CDR3 length equals 14 residues. Germline assignment: CDR1 SGHDT and CDR2 YYEEEE. Trimming removed 0 bases at V and 10 bases at J, with 14 bases between.

This rearrangement joins TRBV28 to TRBJ1-2; 7 bases fit TRBD1. The ends lost 6 bases at V and 7 bases at J; junction bases unmatched: 8. This CDR3 has 13 residues. In germline, CDR1 is MDHEN, CDR2 SYDVKM. The CDR3 bases are TGTGCCAGCAGGCAATCGGGACAGATTGGCTACACCTTC. Translation: CASRQSGQIGYTF.

J is TRBJ2-7 and V is TRBV18; D is unclear. The V end was cut by 6 bases, the J end by 5 bases, with 17 bases between. CDR1 is KGHSH and CDR2 is LQKENI in the germline V gene. The CDR3 spans 14 residues. The CDR3 nucleotides read TGTGCCAGCTCCCAGCCACCCAATCTCAACGAGCAGTACTTC. The encoded protein is CASSQPPNLNEQYF.

In its sample, this clone was seen once. The J gene is TRBJ2-2, the V gene TRBV6-5; 8 bases map to TRBD1. Germline CDR1 and CDR2: MNHEY and SVGAGI. Losses at the gene ends were 5 bases for V and 6 bases for J; bases not matched to a gene: 8. The CDR3 contains 15 residues. As DNA, the CDR3 is TGTGCCAGCAGTCGGCGGACAGGGTTGGCCGGGGAGCTGTTTTTT. It codes for CASSRRTGLAGELFF.

This clone has just a few counts. DNA of the CDR3: TGTGCCAGCAGCAGAACGCGGAACACTGAAGCTTTCTTT. It translates to CASSRTRNTEAFF. The J gene is TRBJ1-1, the V gene TRBV14; unclear D gene. Trimming pared 5 bases from V and 1 base from J, leaving 8 bases between. This CDR3 has 13 residues. Germline V CDR1 and CDR2: SGHDN, FVKESK.

The genes are TRBV9 and TRBJ1-1, with D perhaps matching TRBD1 (5 bases). There are 14 residues in the CDR3. The V end was cut by 4 bases, the J end by 4 bases, with 14 bases between. CDR1 is SGDLS and CDR2 is YYNGEE in the germline V gene. The CDR3 here is CASSPDGGITEAFF. CDR3 nucleotides: TGTGCCAGCAGCCCTGATGGGGGGATCACTGAAGCTTTCTTT.

This chain connects TRBV7-9 to TRBJ2-5; D is unresolved. The CDR3 totals 14 residues. V was trimmed by 3 bases and J by 1 base, leaving 9 bases between them. Germline CDR1 is SEHNR and CDR2 is FQNEAQ (reference sequence). This CDR3 is CASSFLQSQETQYF. The CDR3 DNA is TGTGCCAGCAGCTTCCTGCAGAGCCAAGAGACCCAGTACTTC. Supplemented by reference TRBV7-9 and TRBJ2-5, the full variable domain reads DTGVSQNPRHKITKRGQNVTFRCDPISEHNRLYWYRQTLGQGPEFLTYFQNEAQLEKSRLLSDRFSAERPKGSFSTLEIQRTEQGDSAMYLCASSFLQSQETQYFGPGTRLLVL.